These 21 T cell receptor beta chains share one sample of origin, sequenced in a study of T-cell memory formation after mild COVID-19. One entry per CDR3 protein, called by TCRdb with MiXCR from the 5' RACE reads. The repertoire has under 200,000 distinct CDR3 sequences, about a third of them found once; the top ten carry more than 10%. Sequencing was done on a sample of PBMCs or a T cell subset sorted from them (not recorded which). Receptor source: an adult woman who had mild COVID-19 (a few samples of this study predate the infection). Cell type and time point are not known.

This clonotype showed up just a few times. The chain recombines TRBV7-9 with TRBJ2-7; possible D gene TRBD1, 6 bases. Trimming took 3 bases from V and 2 from J, leaving 11 bases between them. The V gene's germline CDR1 is SEHNR and CDR2 FQNEAQ (reference sequence). This CDR3 has 14 amino acids. The CDR3 spells CASSLNPGAYEQYF. The CDR3, as DNA: TGTGCCAGCAGCTTGAATCCAGGGGCCTACGAGCAGTACTTC.

CDR3 protein: CATSERAGQYSELFF. For the CDR3, the DNA is TGTGCCACCAGTGAACGGGCGGGACAGTACTCCGAGCTGTTTTTT. J is TRBJ2-2 and V is TRBV24-1; D is possibly TRBD1 (7 bases). Germline lookup yields CDR1 KGHDR and CDR2 SFDVKD. The CDR3 consists of 15 residues. The V gene lost 4 bases and the J gene lost 11 bases, with 19 bases spanning the gap.

The chain combines TRBV6-5 with TRBJ1-2; a weak D match, TRBD1 (6 bases). This CDR3 is 12 amino acids long. From germline, CDR1 is MNHEY and CDR2 SVGAGI. Trimming pared 8 bases from V and 7 bases from J, leaving 14 bases between. The CDR3 coding sequence is TGTGCCAGCGGCAGCAGGGGTAGTGGCTACACCTTC. Translating gives CASGSRGSGYTF.

The CDR3 sequence: CATKTGTSEYNEQFF. In DNA form, the CDR3 reads TGTGCCACCAAGACCGGGACTAGCGAGTACAATGAGCAGTTCTTC. The gene calls are TRBV24-1 and TRBJ2-1; 10 positions agree with TRBD2. Germline lookup yields CDR1 KGHDR and CDR2 SFDVKD. CDR3 length: 15 amino acids. Losses at the gene ends were 8 bases for V and 4 bases for J; bases not matched to a gene: 7.

The J gene is TRBJ2-1, the V gene TRBV29-1; D possibly corresponds to TRBD1 (5 bases). Germline loops: CDR1 SQVTM, CDR2 ANQGSEA. The CDR3 runs 14 residues. V lost 5 bases and J 0 bases, leaving 11 bases between the germline ends. CDR3: CSVTGLSSYNEQFF. Written as DNA, the CDR3 is TGCAGCGTTACAGGCTTGAGCTCCTACAATGAGCAGTTCTTC.

V usage is TRBV5-1 and J usage is TRBJ2-1; 10 bases are a match to TRBD2. There are 15 residues in the CDR3. V dropped 4 bases and J dropped 6; count of bases not matched to a gene: 7. CDR1 and CDR2 (germline): SGHRS, YFSETQ. CDR3 nucleotide sequence: TGCGCCAGCAGCACTAGCGGGGTGGGAGTCAATGAGCAGTTCTTC. It yields the protein CASSTSGVGVNEQFF.

The chain recombines TRBV25-1 with TRBJ2-5; 12 bases map to TRBD1. Per germline, CDR1 MGHDK and CDR2 SYGVNS. The CDR3 has 15 residues. Unmatched junction bases numbered 5, after V lost 3 bases and J lost 6 bases. CDR3 protein: CASSEGTGGGKTQYF. The CDR3 nucleotides are TGTGCCAGCAGTGAGGGGACAGGGGGCGGGAAGACCCAGTACTTC.

CDR3 region: CASSPPGQGGTEAFF. Written as DNA, the CDR3 is TGCGCCAGCAGCCCACCTGGACAGGGAGGTACTGAAGCTTTCTTT. The chain recombines TRBV5-1 with TRBJ1-1; 8 bases are a match to TRBD1. The CDR3 is 15 residues long. Trimming cost V 4 bases and J 5 bases; bases outside gene matches: 10. The germline V gene encodes CDR1 SGHRS and CDR2 YFSETQ. The full variable domain, with the rest looked up from reference TRBV5-1 and TRBJ1-1, is KAGVTQTPRYLIKTRGQQVTLSCSPISGHRSVSWYQQTPGQGLQFLFEYFSETQRNKGNFPGRFSGRQFSNSRSEMNVSTLELGDSALYLCASSPPGQGGTEAFFGQGTRLTVV.

This clonotype was found a few times. The gene calls are TRBV5-1 and TRBJ2-1; D remains unclear. Germline loops: CDR1 SGHRS, CDR2 YFSETQ. Between the trimmed V and J ends, which lost 0 bases and 6 bases, there was a span of 10 bases. The CDR3 covers 14 residues. CDR3 nucleotides: TGCGCCAGCAGCTTGGACACCTGGGGCAATGAGCAGTTCTTC. Amino acids: CASSLDTWGNEQFF.

This chain joins TRBV5-1 and TRBJ2-3, with 8 bases fitting TRBD2. V gave up 4 bases and J gave up 0 bases; unmatched junction bases: 4. The germline V gene has CDR1 SGHRS and CDR2 YFSETQ. The CDR3 has 15 amino acids. This CDR3 reads CASSELAGSTDTQYF. In nucleotides, the CDR3 is TGCGCCAGCAGCGAGCTAGCGGGCAGCACAGATACGCAGTATTTT. The full variable domain, completed using reference TRBV5-1 and TRBJ2-3, is KAGVTQTPRYLIKTRGQQVTLSCSPISGHRSVSWYQQTPGQGLQFLFEYFSETQRNKGNFPGRFSGRQFSNSRSEMNVSTLELGDSALYLCASSELAGSTDTQYFGPGTRLTVL.

V and J are TRBV7-2 and TRBJ1-2; D is possibly TRBD1 (5 bases). The CDR3 extends over 14 amino acids. The germline CDR1 and CDR2 sequences are SGHTA and FQGNSA. V lost 3 bases and J 3 bases, leaving 11 bases between the germline ends. Here the CDR3 reads CASSLDQGHYGYTF. DNA of the CDR3: TGTGCCAGCAGCTTGGATCAGGGCCACTATGGCTACACCTTC.

The chain couples TRBV5-1 to TRBJ1-4, with 9 bases fitting TRBD1. CDR1 is SGHRS, CDR2 YFSETQ, per germline. The CDR3 loop spans 15 amino acids. The junction had 4 bases not matched to a gene; V was cut back by 4 bases and J by 3 bases. This CDR3 is CASSGQGSANEKLFF. The CDR3 coding sequence is TGCGCCAGCAGCGGACAGGGGTCGGCTAATGAAAAACTGTTTTTT.

This sequence joins TRBV9 and TRBJ2-2, with 9 bases that match TRBD1. CDR3 length: 17 amino acids. The V gene's germline CDR1 is SGDLS and CDR2 YYNGEE. The V and J ends lost 6 bases and 2 bases, in that order; junction bases with no gene match: 11. The CDR3 is CASNSAPGQGNTGELFF. In DNA form, the CDR3 reads TGTGCCAGCAACTCCGCACCGGGACAGGGAAACACCGGGGAGCTGTTTTTT. The full variable domain, its missing parts supplied by reference TRBV9 and TRBJ2-2, is DSGVTQTPKHLITATGQRVTLRCSPRSGDLSVYWYQQSLDQGLQFLIQYYNGEERAKGNILERFSAQQFPDLHSELNLSSLELGDSALYFCASNSAPGQGNTGELFFGEGSRLTVL.

The chain combines TRBV12-3 or TRBV12-4 with TRBJ1-5; a weak D match, TRBD1 (5 bases). V lost 8 bases and J 4 bases, leaving 18 bases between the germline ends. The CDR3 runs 15 residues. The CDR3 bases are TGTGCCAGCGGGGAAGGGGTGGTGGGTAATCAGCCCCAGCATTTT. Translation: CASGEGVVGNQPQHF.

CDR3: CASSHGLAGGRQFF. CDR3 nucleotides: TGCGCCAGCAGTCACGGGCTAGCGGGGGGGCGCCAGTTCTTC. This chain links TRBV23-1 with TRBJ2-1, with 12 bases matching TRBD2. TRBV23-1 qualifies as an ORF whose function is uncertain. V shed 3 bases, J shed 13 bases, and the junction held 7 bases outside the gene matches. The CDR3 consists of 14 residues.

The J gene is TRBJ2-3, the V gene TRBV6-2 or TRBV6-3, with TRBD1 identical over 9 bases. V was clipped by 5 bases and J by 7 bases; unmatched bases: 10. Germline V gene data show CDR1 as MNHEY and CDR2 as SVGEGT. The CDR3 is 15 residues long. CDR3 coding DNA: TGTGCCAGCAGTCCACCCGGGACAGGGAGCAATACGCAGTATTTT. As protein: CASSPPGTGSNTQYF.

V gene TRBV24-1 combines with J gene TRBJ2-1; 7 nucleotides align to TRBD2. V shed 5 bases, J shed 8 bases, and the junction held 5 bases outside the gene matches. Germline V CDR1 and CDR2: KGHDR, SFDVKD. The CDR3 extends over 13 amino acids. In DNA form, the CDR3 reads TGTGCCACCAGTGGGACTAGTGTCGATGAGCAGTTCTTC. Its protein is CATSGTSVDEQFF.

The rearrangement links TRBV20-1 to TRBJ1-1; D gene ambiguous. The length of the CDR3 is 13 residues. Germline values: CDR1 DFQATT, CDR2 SNEGSKA (reference sequence). Trimming shortened V by 2 bases and J by 1 base, and 8 bases separated the two germline ends. This CDR3 is CSARTGANTEAFF. The DNA for the CDR3 is TGCAGTGCTAGAACCGGTGCGAACACTGAAGCTTTCTTT.

The chain is built from TRBV7-6 and TRBJ2-7, with D possibly being TRBD2 (5 bases). Germline CDR1 reads SGHVS; CDR2 reads FNYEAQ. The CDR3 has 14 amino acids. V was cut by 5 bases and J by 2 bases, with 13 bases left in between. The CDR3 spells CASSPLDSTYEQYF. In DNA, the CDR3 is TGTGCCAGCAGCCCGCTGGACTCCACCTACGAGCAGTACTTC.

This rearrangement joins TRBV7-9 to TRBJ2-2, with TRBD2 identical over 7 bases. The CDR3 is 14 residues long. After removal of 7 bases from V and 7 bases from J, the junction contained 9 bases not matched to a gene. Looked up from germline, CDR1 is SEHNR and CDR2 is FQNEAQ (reference sequence). The CDR3 nucleotides are TGTGCCAGCACCCGCGGGGAGGGCGGCGGGGAGCTGTTTTTT. Translated: CASTRGEGGGELFF.

J is TRBJ2-3 and V is TRBV7-2, with D possibly TRBD1 on 6 matching bases. Germline CDR1 and CDR2: SGHTA and FQGNSA. V shed 5 bases and J shed 2 bases, with 14 bases lying between them. This CDR3 is built from 15 residues. This CDR3 reads CASSHRTGITDTQYF. The CDR3 nucleotides are TGTGCCAGCAGCCACCGTACAGGGATCACAGATACGCAGTATTTT.